This TCR beta chain comes out of a study of Ad26.COV2.S vaccination and SARS-CoV-2 variants. Study-level background: Ad26.COV2.S, an intramuscular injection, was given once or twice 56 days apart. Points from the study as a whole: Post-vaccination spike-specific CD8+ and CD4+ T cell responses reportedly had substantial breadth. From the TCR breadth and depth analyses, total T cell responses may have been underestimated.

The method was immunoSEQ multiplex PCR; TCRdb's version includes in-frame clones alone and lacks a portion of them. Of just over 350,000 clones detected, 80% to 90% appear once; the ten largest clones hold roughly 3.3%. Germline V lookup: CDR1 SGHRS, CDR2 YFSETQ. Trimming at V came to 3 bases and at J to 6 bases, leaving 6 bases not matched to a gene. The CDR3 extends over 15 amino acids. Worth noting for this clone: Its antigen is unknown.

Treatment reported: about 20 received Ad26.COV2.S at low or high dose, single or two shots; 5 received placebo; per-sample allocation not given. Following the first vaccine or placebo injection, samples were taken on day 63. The TCR sequence derives from a person between 18 and 59 years old who received the Ad26.COV2.S COVID-19 vaccine or a placebo. The rearrangement links TRBV5-1 to TRBJ1-6; 7 bases agree with TRBD1. The source material was peripheral blood, sampled in a trial of Ad26.COV2.S vaccine versus placebo. This CDR3 reads CASSSRQGPNSPLHF. CDR3 DNA sequence: TGCGCCAGCAGCTCGCGACAGGGCCCTAATTCACCCCTCCACTTT. The full variable domain, rest sourced from reference TRBV5-1 and TRBJ1-6, is KAGVTQTPRYLIKTRGQQVTLSCSPISGHRSVSWYQQTPGQGLQFLFEYFSETQRNKGNFPGRFSGRQFSNSRSEMNVSTLELGDSALYLCASSSRQGPNSPLHFGNGTRLTVT.